This entry lists 18 T cell receptor beta chains sequenced from one sample in a study of cytomegalovirus exposure and HLA in healthy donors. Use of 60 Vbeta and 13 Jbeta primers characterized the PCR. The assay was immunoSEQ multiplex PCR, and TCRdb's table has in-frame clones only and misses some. Here the sample spans hundreds of thousands of clones, roughly 79% being singletons. Sequenced input: PBMCs. The receptors here all came from a male donor in good health and CMV-seronegative.

The rearrangement uses TRBV30 and TRBJ2-7; 7 nucleotides agree with TRBD1. The CDR3 consists of 14 residues. The germline V gene has CDR1 GTSNPN and CDR2 SVGIG (reference sequence). The ends lost 5 bases at V and 2 bases at J; junction bases unmatched: 9. The CDR3 protein is CAWQRKDRPYEQYF. DNA of the CDR3: TGTGCCTGGCAAAGAAAGGACAGGCCCTACGAGCAGTACTTC.

The V gene is TRBV19, the J gene TRBJ1-1; perhaps TRBD1 as D (5 bases). The CDR3 runs to 17 residues. V was shortened by 6 bases and J by 0 bases, with 20 bases between the two germline ends. Germline V gives CDR1 LNHDA, CDR2 SQIVND (reference sequence). The CDR3 DNA sequence: TGTGCCAGTAGGGAAGGGGCGGAGAGAAATTTGAACACTGAAGCTTTCTTT. Its protein is CASREGAERNLNTEAFF.

In nucleotides, the CDR3 is TGCGCCAGCGGTCAGGGGCCTCTGGGCGATGGCTACACCTTC. It is translated as CASGQGPLGDGYTF. This chain connects TRBV5-1 to TRBJ1-2; D may be TRBD1 (6 bases). This CDR3 has 14 residues. V lost 7 bases and J 6 bases, leaving 19 bases between the germline ends. Germline CDR1 SGHRS, CDR2 YFSETQ.

This clone came up a few times. The chain is built from TRBV7-9 and TRBJ1-4; TRBD1 agrees at 9 bases. Germline CDR1 is SEHNR and CDR2 is FQNEAQ (reference sequence). The V gene end was trimmed by 1 base and the J gene end by 4 bases; junction bases not matched to a gene: 7. The CDR3 extends over 17 amino acids. The CDR3 spells CASSLGTGGGLNEKLFF. In DNA, the CDR3 is TGTGCCAGCAGCTTAGGAACAGGGGGCGGCCTTAATGAAAAACTGTTTTTT.

The rearrangement uses TRBV5-1 and TRBJ2-1; D not certain. V was cut by 4 bases and J by 2 bases, with 10 bases left in between. The CDR3 covers 14 residues. Germline V CDR1 and CDR2: SGHRS, YFSETQ. The DNA of the CDR3 is TGCGCCAGCAGCCTCGGGTCCCCCTACAATGAGCAGTTCTTC. As protein: CASSLGSPYNEQFF.

The chain employs TRBV19 and TRBJ2-1; 11 nucleotides line up with TRBD2. The CDR3 sequence is 15 residues long. V lost 5 bases to trimming and J lost 7 bases; unmatched junction nucleotides: 7. The germline V gene has CDR1 LNHDA and CDR2 SQIVND (reference sequence). DNA for the CDR3: TGTGCCAGTAGTCCCCTAGCGGGGGGTGGTAATGAGCAGTTCTTC. Its protein product is CASSPLAGGGNEQFF.

The V gene is TRBV9, the J gene TRBJ2-3; tentative D call: TRBD1 (5 bases). Looked up from germline, CDR1 is SGDLS and CDR2 is YYNGEE. Between the trimmed V and J ends, which lost 0 bases and 2 bases, there was a span of 7 bases. The CDR3 sequence is 14 residues long. CDR3 DNA sequence: TGTGCCAGCAGCGTAGACAGGCCCACAGATACGCAGTATTTT. It is translated as CASSVDRPTDTQYF. Filled out from reference TRBV9 and TRBJ2-3, the complete variable domain reads DSGVTQTPKHLITATGQRVTLRCSPRSGDLSVYWYQQSLDQGLQFLIQYYNGEERAKGNILERFSAQQFPDLHSELNLSSLELGDSALYFCASSVDRPTDTQYFGPGTRLTVL.

This clone has only a few counts. J is TRBJ1-1 and V is TRBV5-6; a weak D match, TRBD1 (6 bases). This CDR3 region has 13 residues. V was trimmed by 2 bases and J by 5 bases, leaving 10 bases between them. In germline, CDR1 is SGHDT, CDR2 YYEEEE. As DNA, the CDR3 is TGTGCCAGCAGCTTTGTAGGGGGAACTGAAGCTTTCTTT. This translates into CASSFVGGTEAFF.

This chain joins TRBV11-3 and TRBJ2-1; 12 bases agree with TRBD1. The CDR3 is made up of 15 amino acids. Germline V lookup: CDR1 SGHNT, CDR2 YENEEA. Unmatched junction bases numbered 4, after V lost 5 bases and J lost 5 bases. CDR3 residues: CASSPRDRGHNEQFF. The CDR3 nucleotides read TGTGCCAGCAGCCCTCGGGACAGGGGGCACAATGAGCAGTTCTTC.

The chain uses TRBV5-1 and TRBJ2-1; 11 nucleotides agree with TRBD2. Germline values: CDR1 SGHRS, CDR2 YFSETQ. The ends lost 6 bases at V and 9 bases at J; junction bases unmatched: 5. The CDR3 has 13 residues. The CDR3 DNA reads as TGCGCCAGCACGGCTAGCGGGAGGAGTGAGCAGTTCTTC. It encodes CASTASGRSEQFF.

J is TRBJ2-6 and V is TRBV4-3; D might be TRBD1 (6 bases). CDR1 is LGHNA, CDR2 YSLEER, per germline. The V gene lost 0 bases and the J gene lost 4 bases, with 10 bases spanning the gap. This CDR3 region has 16 residues. The DNA of the CDR3 is TGCGCCAGCAGCCAAGAGAGGGGGTCGGGGGCCAACGTCCTGACTTTC. Its protein is CASSQERGSGANVLTF.

The J gene is TRBJ2-2, the V gene TRBV5-6; D is undetermined. Trimming shortened V by 1 base and J by 1 base, and 8 bases separated the two germline ends. CDR1 is SGHDT and CDR2 is YYEEEE in the germline V gene. The length of the CDR3 is 15 residues. In DNA, the CDR3 is TGTGCCAGCAGCTTGTTTTCCCAGAACACCGGGGAGCTGTTTTTT. Residues: CASSLFSQNTGELFF.

The rearrangement uses TRBV7-3 and TRBJ2-3; D is unresolved. Trimming removed 5 bases from V and 0 bases from J, with 3 bases in between. From germline, CDR1 is SGHTA and CDR2 FQGTGA. The CDR3 length is 12 residues. CDR3 sequence (DNA): TGTGCCAGCAGCCCAAGCACAGATACGCAGTATTTT. Protein: CASSPSTDTQYF. Supplemented by reference TRBV7-3 and TRBJ2-3, the full variable domain reads GAGVSQTPSNKVTEKGKYVELRCDPISGHTALYWYRQSLGQGPEFLIYFQGTGAADDSGLPNDRFFAVRPEGSVSTLKIQRTERGDSAVYLCASSPSTDTQYFGPGTRLTVL.

The chain employs TRBV13 and TRBJ1-5; no reliable D call. The CDR3 totals 13 residues. V lost 3 bases to trimming and J lost 11 bases, with 14 bases between them. Germline values: CDR1 PRHDT, CDR2 FYEKMQ (reference sequence). The CDR3: CASSFRGAGAQHF. In DNA, the CDR3 is TGTGCCAGCAGCTTCCGAGGTGCCGGGGCCCAGCATTTT.

The chain links TRBV19 to TRBJ2-4, with TRBD1 identical over 8 bases. The germline gives CDR1 LNHDA, CDR2 SQIVND (reference sequence). Trimming took 4 bases from V and 0 from J; bases not matched to a gene: 11. The CDR3 runs to 18 residues. The CDR3 loop is CASSTGQGFLLAKNIQYF. CDR3 nucleotide sequence: TGTGCCAGTAGTACCGGACAGGGATTTTTATTAGCCAAAAACATTCAGTACTTC.

This clone has more than one count but fewer than ten. V and J are TRBV30 and TRBJ2-5; D gene ambiguous. Germline-derived CDR1 and CDR2 are GTSNPN and SVGIG (reference sequence). V was trimmed by 1 base and J by 4 bases, leaving 10 bases between them. The CDR3 totals 13 residues. DNA of the CDR3: TGTGCCTGGAGTGAAGACAATGGAGAGACCCAGTACTTC. It codes for CAWSEDNGETQYF.

CDR3 sequence: CASSTQLVQETQYF. CDR3 coding DNA: TGTGCCAGCAGCACCCAACTAGTTCAAGAGACCCAGTACTTC. The rearrangement links TRBV7-9 to TRBJ2-5, with D maybe TRBD2 (5 bases). Per germline, CDR1 SEHNR and CDR2 FQNEAQ (reference sequence). CDR3 size: 14 residues. V was cut by 5 bases and J by 2 bases, with 12 bases left in between.

This clone was observed once. The chain couples TRBV29-1 to TRBJ1-2; a weak D match, TRBD1 (6 bases). V was clipped by 7 bases and J by 7 bases, with 22 bases between them. Germline V lookup: CDR1 SQVTM, CDR2 ANQGSEA. The CDR3 has 14 amino acids. CDR3 bases: TGCAGCGCATACTCAGGGGCCGCGAATTCTGGCTACACCTTC. Translated: CSAYSGAANSGYTF.